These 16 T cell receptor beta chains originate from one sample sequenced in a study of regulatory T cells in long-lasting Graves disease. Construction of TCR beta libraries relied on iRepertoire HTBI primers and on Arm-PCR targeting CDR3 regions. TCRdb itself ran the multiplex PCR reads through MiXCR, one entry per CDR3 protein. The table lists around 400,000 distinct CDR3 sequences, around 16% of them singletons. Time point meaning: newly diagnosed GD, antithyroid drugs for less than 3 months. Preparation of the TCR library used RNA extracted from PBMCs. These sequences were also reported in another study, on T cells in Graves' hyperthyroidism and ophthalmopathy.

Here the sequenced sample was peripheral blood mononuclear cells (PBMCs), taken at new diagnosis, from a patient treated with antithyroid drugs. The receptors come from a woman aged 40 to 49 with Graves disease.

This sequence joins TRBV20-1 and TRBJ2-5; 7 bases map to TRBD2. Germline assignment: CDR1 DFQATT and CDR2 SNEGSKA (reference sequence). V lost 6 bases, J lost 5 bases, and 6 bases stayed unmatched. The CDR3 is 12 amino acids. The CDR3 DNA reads TGCAGTGCCCAGACTAGCTATGAGACCCAGTACTTC. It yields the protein CSAQTSYETQYF.

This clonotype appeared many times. CDR3 DNA: TGTGCCAGCAGTTACTCAGCAGCGGGAGGAACAGATACGCAGTATTTT. Protein: CASSYSAAGGTDTQYF. The chain uses TRBV6-2 or TRBV6-3 and TRBJ2-3, with TRBD2 identical over 9 bases. Germline lookup yields CDR1 MNHEY and CDR2 SVGEGT. The CDR3 length is 16 residues. The J segment lost 3 bases and the V segment lost 0 bases, leaving 4 bases of the junction unmatched.

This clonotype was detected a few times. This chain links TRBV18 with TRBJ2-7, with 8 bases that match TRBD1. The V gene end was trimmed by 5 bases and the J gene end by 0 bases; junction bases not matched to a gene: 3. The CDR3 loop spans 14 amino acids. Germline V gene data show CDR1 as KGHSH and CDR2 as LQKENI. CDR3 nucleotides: TGTGCCAGCTCAAATACAGGGGGCTCCTACGAGCAGTACTTC. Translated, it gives CASSNTGGSYEQYF.

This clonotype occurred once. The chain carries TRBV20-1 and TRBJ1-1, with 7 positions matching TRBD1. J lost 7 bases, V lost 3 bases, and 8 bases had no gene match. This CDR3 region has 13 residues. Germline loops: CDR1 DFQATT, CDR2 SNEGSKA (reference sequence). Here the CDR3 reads CSARPDRVGEAFF. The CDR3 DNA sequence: TGCAGTGCTAGGCCCGACAGGGTGGGTGAAGCTTTCTTT.

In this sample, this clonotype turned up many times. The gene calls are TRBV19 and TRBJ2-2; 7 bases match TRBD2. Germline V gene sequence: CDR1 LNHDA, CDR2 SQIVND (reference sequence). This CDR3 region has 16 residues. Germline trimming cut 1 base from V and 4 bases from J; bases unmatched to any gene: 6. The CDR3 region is CASSIGLAVPTGELFF. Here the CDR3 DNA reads TGTGCCAGTAGTATAGGGCTAGCGGTACCCACCGGGGAGCTGTTTTTT.

As DNA, the CDR3 is TGTGCCAGCAGCCGACCCGGGTCCGGGAATGAGCAGTTCTTC. Translating gives CASSRPGSGNEQFF. The V call is TRBV3-1, the J call TRBJ2-1; D remains unclear. Trimming took 4 bases from V and 7 from J, leaving 14 bases between them. Per the germline V gene, CDR1 is LGHDT and CDR2 is YNNKEL (reference sequence). CDR3 length: 14 residues.

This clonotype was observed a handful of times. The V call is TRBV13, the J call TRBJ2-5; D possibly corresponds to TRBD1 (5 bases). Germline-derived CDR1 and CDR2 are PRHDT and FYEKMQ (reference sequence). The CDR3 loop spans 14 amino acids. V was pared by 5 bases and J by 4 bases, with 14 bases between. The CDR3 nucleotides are TGTGCCAGCAGCCTAAAAGGGCAGGGAGAGACCCAGTACTTC. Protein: CASSLKGQGETQYF.

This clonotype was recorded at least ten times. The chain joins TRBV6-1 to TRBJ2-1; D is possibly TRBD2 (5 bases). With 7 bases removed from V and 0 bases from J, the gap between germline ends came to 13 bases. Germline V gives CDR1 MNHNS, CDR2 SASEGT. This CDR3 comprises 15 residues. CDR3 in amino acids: CASTRRGSSYNEQFF. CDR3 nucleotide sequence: TGTGCCAGCACCCGTCGGGGAAGCTCCTACAATGAGCAGTTCTTC.

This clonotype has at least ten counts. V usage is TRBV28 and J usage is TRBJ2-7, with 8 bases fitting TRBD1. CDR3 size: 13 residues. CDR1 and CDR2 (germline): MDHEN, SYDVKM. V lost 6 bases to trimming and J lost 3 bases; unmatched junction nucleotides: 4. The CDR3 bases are TGTGCCAGCAGGGACAGGGATCTCTACGAGCAGTACTTC. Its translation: CASRDRDLYEQYF.

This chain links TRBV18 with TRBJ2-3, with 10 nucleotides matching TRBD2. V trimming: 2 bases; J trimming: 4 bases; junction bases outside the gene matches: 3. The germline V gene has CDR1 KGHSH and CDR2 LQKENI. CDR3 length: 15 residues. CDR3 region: CASSPSSGSSDTQYF. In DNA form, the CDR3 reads TGTGCCAGCTCACCATCTAGCGGGAGCTCAGATACGCAGTATTTT. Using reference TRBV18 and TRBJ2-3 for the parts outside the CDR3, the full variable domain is NAGVMQNPRHLVRRRGQEARLRCSPMKGHSHVYWYRQLPEEGLKFMVYLQKENIIDESGMPKERFSAEFPKEGPSILRIQQVVRGDSAAYFCASSPSSGSSDTQYFGPGTRLTVL.

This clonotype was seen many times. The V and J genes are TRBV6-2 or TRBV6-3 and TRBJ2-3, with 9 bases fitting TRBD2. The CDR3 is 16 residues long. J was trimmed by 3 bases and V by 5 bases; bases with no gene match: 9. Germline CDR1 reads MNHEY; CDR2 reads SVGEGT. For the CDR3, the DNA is TGTGCCAGCAGTGAGCGGGGGGCTAGCGCGACAGATACGCAGTATTTT. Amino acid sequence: CASSERGASATDTQYF.

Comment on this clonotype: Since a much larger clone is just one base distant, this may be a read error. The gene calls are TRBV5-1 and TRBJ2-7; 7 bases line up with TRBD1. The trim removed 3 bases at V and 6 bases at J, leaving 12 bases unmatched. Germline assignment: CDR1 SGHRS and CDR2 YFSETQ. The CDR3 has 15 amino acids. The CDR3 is CASSSPGQLDSEQYF. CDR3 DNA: TGCGCCAGCAGCTCCCCGGGACAGCTGGACAGCGAGCAGTACTTC.

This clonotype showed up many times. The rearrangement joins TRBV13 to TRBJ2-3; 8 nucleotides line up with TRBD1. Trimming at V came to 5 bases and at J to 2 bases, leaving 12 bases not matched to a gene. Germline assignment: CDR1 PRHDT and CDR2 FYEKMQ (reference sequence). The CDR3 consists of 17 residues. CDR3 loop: CASSGRMTGEDTDTQYF. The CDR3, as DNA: TGTGCCAGCAGCGGCCGGATGACAGGGGAAGACACAGATACGCAGTATTTT.

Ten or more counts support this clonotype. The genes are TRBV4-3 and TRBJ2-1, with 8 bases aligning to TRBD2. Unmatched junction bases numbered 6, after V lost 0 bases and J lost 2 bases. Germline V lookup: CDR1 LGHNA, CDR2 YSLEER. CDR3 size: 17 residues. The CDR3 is CASSQEMARGAYNEQFF. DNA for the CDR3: TGCGCCAGCAGCCAAGAAATGGCGCGGGGGGCCTACAATGAGCAGTTCTTC.

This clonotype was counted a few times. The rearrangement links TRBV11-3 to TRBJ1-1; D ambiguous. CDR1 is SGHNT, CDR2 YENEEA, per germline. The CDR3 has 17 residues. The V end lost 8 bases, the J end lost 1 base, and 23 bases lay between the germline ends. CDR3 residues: CASSPPSPGPANTEAFF. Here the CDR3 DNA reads TGTGCCAGCTCACCCCCTTCTCCGGGCCCAGCGAACACTGAAGCTTTCTTT.

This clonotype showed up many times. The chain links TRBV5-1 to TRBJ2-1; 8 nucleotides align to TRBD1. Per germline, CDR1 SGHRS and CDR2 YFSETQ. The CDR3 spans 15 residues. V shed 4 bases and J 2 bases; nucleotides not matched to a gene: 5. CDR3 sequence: CASSNDRGTYNEQFF. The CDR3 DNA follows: TGCGCCAGCAGCAACGACAGGGGAACCTACAATGAGCAGTTCTTC.